Below are 22 T cell receptor beta chains sequenced from a single sample in a study of shared clonotypes between healthy human individuals. Data came from immunoSEQ multiplex PCR; TCRdb stores just in-frame clones and leaves some out. Of fewer than 600,000 clones in the sample, roughly three quarters are singletons; the top ten hold 12%. Sequenced: PBMCs. The origin of the receptors is a woman aged 40 to 50 in good health. Some clones in this sample may be carry-over from other donors' samples.

Worth noting for this clone: It is likely a read error: a sequence one base away is far more abundant. The chain uses TRBV29-1 and TRBJ2-7; tentatively, D is TRBD1 or TRBD2 (5 bases each). Trimming left V 6 bases short and J 0 bases short, with 12 bases between. The germline gives CDR1 SQVTM, CDR2 ANQGSEA. This CDR3 comprises 13 residues. CDR3 sequence reads: CSVIRDPSYEQYF. The CDR3 DNA follows: TGCAGCGTCATCCGGGACCCCTCCTACGAGCAGTACTTC.

The genes are TRBV7-2 and TRBJ2-2, with 11 bases lining up with TRBD2. V was pared by 0 bases and J by 4 bases, with 13 bases of the junction left unmatched. Germline CDR1 SGHTA, CDR2 FQGNSA. CDR3 length: 20 residues. The DNA of the CDR3 is TGTGCCAGCAGCTTAGCGACGTTCCGAACTAGCGGGAGTGGCACCGGGGAGCTGTTTTTT. The encoded protein is CASSLATFRTSGSGTGELFF. Drawing the rest from reference TRBV7-2 and TRBJ2-2, the complete variable domain is GAGVSQSPSNKVTEKGKDVELRCDPISGHTALYWYRQSLGQGLEFLIYFQGNSAPDKSGLPSDRFSAERTGGSVSTLTIQRTQQEDSAVYLCASSLATFRTSGSGTGELFFGEGSRLTVL.

This chain connects TRBV7-2 to TRBJ2-1, with D hard to call. The CDR3 covers 14 residues. Germline V lookup: CDR1 SGHTA, CDR2 FQGNSA. Trimming took off 2 bases at V and 5 bases at J, with 10 bases between the two ends. The chain's CDR3 is CASSLYVLDNEQFF. The CDR3 bases are TGTGCCAGCAGCTTATACGTCCTCGACAATGAGCAGTTCTTC. The whole variable domain, remainder taken from reference TRBV7-2 and TRBJ2-1, is GAGVSQSPSNKVTEKGKDVELRCDPISGHTALYWYRQSLGQGLEFLIYFQGNSAPDKSGLPSDRFSAERTGGSVSTLTIQRTQQEDSAVYLCASSLYVLDNEQFFGPGTRLTVL.

This clone was counted between two and nine times. Other DNA sequences in this sample translate to the same CDR3. The chain uses TRBV28 and TRBJ2-3; TRBD2 agrees at 11 bases. V lost 5 bases and J lost 4; bases outside the gene matches: 2. The germline V gene has CDR1 MDHEN and CDR2 SYDVKM. The CDR3 length is 14 residues. The CDR3 bases are TGTGCCAGCAGTCTACTAGCGGGAGCAGATACGCAGTATTTT. Translated: CASSLLAGADTQYF.

The V call is TRBV4-1, the J call TRBJ1-5; D remains ambiguous. In germline, CDR1 is MGHRA, CDR2 YSYEKL. V was shortened by 4 bases and J by 4 bases, with 17 bases between the two germline ends. CDR3 length: 16 residues. CDR3 nucleotides: TGCGCCAGCAGCCTTGAGTTGGCCGGAAGGAATCAGCCCCAGCATTTT. This translates into CASSLELAGRNQPQHF.

The V gene is TRBV28, the J gene TRBJ1-5; perhaps TRBD1 as D (5 bases). V was pared by 8 bases and J by 1 base, with 12 bases between. Germline loops: CDR1 MDHEN, CDR2 SYDVKM. The CDR3 is 14 residues long. CDR3 coding DNA: TGTGCCAGCCGAACGGGGGGAAGCAATCAGCCCCAGCATTTT. Translation gives CASRTGGSNQPQHF.

The gene calls are TRBV14 and TRBJ2-7; the match to TRBD2 covers 10 bases. Trimming at V came to 5 bases and at J to 0 bases, leaving 10 bases not matched to a gene. CDR3 length equals 17 residues. Per germline, CDR1 SGHDN and CDR2 FVKESK. In DNA, the CDR3 is TGTGCCAGCAGCGTAAGAAAGGGGACTAGCGACTCCTACGAGCAGTACTTC. This sequence encodes CASSVRKGTSDSYEQYF.

The CDR3 sequence: CSVEPQGGTEAFF. CDR3 nucleotide sequence: TGCAGCGTTGAGCCCCAGGGGGGCACTGAAGCTTTCTTT. The rearrangement uses TRBV29-1 and TRBJ1-1; 7 nucleotides match TRBD1. From germline, CDR1 is SQVTM and CDR2 ANQGSEA. This CDR3 has 13 residues. V shed 3 bases, J shed 4 bases, and the junction held 5 bases outside the gene matches.

Note on this clone: Other DNA sequences in this sample translate to the same CDR3. The V call is TRBV18, the J call TRBJ2-2; 7 bases line up with TRBD2. Trimming cost V 3 bases and J 0 bases; bases outside gene matches: 4. This CDR3 is built from 16 residues. From germline, CDR1 is KGHSH and CDR2 LQKENI. CDR3 in DNA: TGTGCCAGCTCACCCCGTGGGGGGGCGAACACCGGGGAGCTGTTTTTT. Its protein is CASSPRGGANTGELFF.

The table lists this clone with a few counts. The V and J genes are TRBV5-1 and TRBJ1-1; D gene unclear. Germline CDR1 reads SGHRS; CDR2 reads YFSETQ. Between the trimmed V and J ends, which lost 0 bases and 1 base, there was a span of 10 bases. This CDR3 comprises 15 residues. The CDR3 reads CASSLEPEANTEAFF. The CDR3 DNA reads as TGCGCCAGCAGCTTGGAGCCGGAAGCGAACACTGAAGCTTTCTTT.

CDR3 sequence (DNA): TGTGCCACCATGGGCCTACTGAACACCGGGGAGCTGTTTTTT. Translating gives CATMGLLNTGELFF. V gene TRBV27 combines with J gene TRBJ2-2; D is unresolved. V lost 10 bases and J lost 1, with 13 bases in between. This CDR3 spans 14 amino acids. Per the germline V gene, CDR1 is MNHEY and CDR2 is SMNVEV (reference sequence).

With regard to this clone: This CDR3 is also generated by other DNA sequences in the sample. The genes are TRBV7-2 and TRBJ2-7; no clear D gene. The CDR3 extends over 13 amino acids. V was pared by 4 bases and J by 0 bases, with 7 bases between. Germline lookup yields CDR1 SGHTA and CDR2 FQGNSA. CDR3 sequence: CASSSLVSYEQYF. The CDR3, as DNA: TGTGCCAGCAGCTCGCTAGTCTCCTACGAGCAGTACTTC.

The chain has TRBV7-2 and TRBJ1-1; D possibly corresponds to TRBD1 (5 bases). This CDR3 region has 15 residues. Germline V CDR1 and CDR2: SGHTA, FQGNSA. V was clipped by 5 bases and J by 6 bases, with 19 bases between them. CDR3 protein: CASSAGHVISPEAFF. In DNA, the CDR3 is TGTGCCAGCAGCGCTGGACATGTCATATCCCCTGAAGCTTTCTTT.

In regard to this clone: A read error may produce the germline difference seen at one junction end. The rearrangement joins TRBV29-1 to TRBJ2-1; tentative D call: TRBD1 (6 bases). The germline V gene has CDR1 SQVTM and CDR2 ANQGSEA. CDR3 size: 13 residues. This chain's CDR3 is CSVDVTGNNEQFF. The CDR3 DNA reads TGCAGCGTCGATGTTACAGGGAACAATGAACAGTTCTTC.

The table lists this clone with a few counts. The chain employs TRBV11-2 and TRBJ2-3, with TRBD2 matching over 13 bases. This CDR3 spans 19 amino acids. V was clipped by 5 bases and J by 3 bases; unmatched bases: 14. Germline loops: CDR1 SGHAT, CDR2 FQNNGV. The CDR3 protein is CASSLPLAGTSGATDTQYF. The CDR3 DNA follows: TGTGCCAGCAGCCTACCCCTTGCCGGGACTAGCGGGGCAACAGATACGCAGTATTTT.

The chain couples TRBV9 to TRBJ2-3, with 14 nucleotides matching TRBD2. J gave up 4 bases and V 4 bases, and 5 bases lay outside the gene matches. CDR1 is SGDLS, CDR2 YYNGEE, per germline. The CDR3 is 16 residues long. The DNA of the CDR3 is TGTGCCAGCAGCTCCGGGGGACTAGCGGGAGCAGATACGCAGTATTTT. It codes for CASSSGGLAGADTQYF.

This chain joins TRBV6-6 and TRBJ2-1, with TRBD1 identical over 7 bases. CDR1 is MNHNY, CDR2 SVGAGI, per germline (reference sequence). The CDR3 contains 15 residues. J gave up 10 bases and V 5 bases, and 14 bases lay outside the gene matches. As DNA, the CDR3 is TGTGCCAGCAGTGGGGGACAGTTACTCGTGGGAGAGCAGTTCTTC. Residues: CASSGGQLLVGEQFF.

V gene TRBV11-3 combines with J gene TRBJ2-1; the D is unclear. Trimming took off 5 bases at V and 9 bases at J, with 14 bases between the two ends. Germline CDR1 reads SGHNT; CDR2 reads YENEEA. The CDR3 has 13 residues. Here the CDR3 DNA reads TGTGCCAGCAGCCCCAGCCAGGTTGGTGAGCAGTTCTTC. Translating gives CASSPSQVGEQFF.

This clone came up many times. This chain uses TRBV9 with TRBJ2-7, with TRBD1 identical over 7 bases. Germline V CDR1 and CDR2: SGDLS, YYNGEE. Losses at the gene ends were 0 bases for V and 7 bases for J; bases not matched to a gene: 4. This CDR3 has 13 residues. CDR3 sequence: CASSVATGDEQYF. In DNA, the CDR3 is TGTGCCAGCAGCGTAGCTACAGGGGATGAGCAGTACTTC.

A note on this clone: One end of the junction varies from germline; a read error may be responsible. The rearrangement uses TRBV9 and TRBJ2-7, with D possibly being TRBD2 (6 bases). Germline CDR1 SGDLS, CDR2 YYNGEE. The CDR3 extends over 13 amino acids. CDR3 amino acids: CASSAGLSSEQYF. The CDR3 DNA is TGTGCCAGCAGCGCGGGACTTTCCTCCGAGCAGTACTTC.

The V call is TRBV19, the J call TRBJ1-1, with TRBD1 matching 7 bases. The V segment lost 5 bases and the J segment 0 bases; nucleotides outside the gene matches: 15. Germline V CDR1 and CDR2: LNHDA, SQIVND (reference sequence). The CDR3 runs 18 residues. Here the CDR3 DNA reads TGTGCCAGTAGTTCAATTCGACAGGGCCGAAGTATGAACACTGAAGCTTTCTTT. Translation: CASSSIRQGRSMNTEAFF.

This clone appeared once. The chain combines TRBV6-1 with TRBJ2-7, with D perhaps TRBD1 (7 bases). V dropped 8 bases and J dropped 5 bases, with 19 bases sitting between them. Germline loops: CDR1 MNHNS, CDR2 SASEGT. This CDR3 has 14 residues. The CDR3 coding sequence is TGTGCCAGCGGGGACAGCGGGCGAGGGAACGAGCAGTACTTC. Translated, it gives CASGDSGRGNEQYF.